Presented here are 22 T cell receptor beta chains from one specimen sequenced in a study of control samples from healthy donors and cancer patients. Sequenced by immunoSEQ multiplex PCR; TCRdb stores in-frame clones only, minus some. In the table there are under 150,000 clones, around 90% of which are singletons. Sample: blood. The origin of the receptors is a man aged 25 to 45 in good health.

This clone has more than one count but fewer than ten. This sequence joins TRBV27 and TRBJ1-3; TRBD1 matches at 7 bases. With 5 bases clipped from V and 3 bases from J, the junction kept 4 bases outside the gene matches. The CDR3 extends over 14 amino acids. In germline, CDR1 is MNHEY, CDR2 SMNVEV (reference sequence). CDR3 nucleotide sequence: TGTGCCAGCAGTATCACAGGGGATGGAAACACCATATATTTT. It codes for CASSITGDGNTIYF.

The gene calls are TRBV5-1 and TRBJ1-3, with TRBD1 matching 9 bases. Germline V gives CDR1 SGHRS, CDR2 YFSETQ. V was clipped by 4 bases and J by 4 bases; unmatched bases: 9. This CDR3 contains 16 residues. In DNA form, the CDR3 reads TGCGCCAGCAGCCCACAGGGGGCGAATTCGGGAAACACCATATATTTT. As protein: CASSPQGANSGNTIYF.

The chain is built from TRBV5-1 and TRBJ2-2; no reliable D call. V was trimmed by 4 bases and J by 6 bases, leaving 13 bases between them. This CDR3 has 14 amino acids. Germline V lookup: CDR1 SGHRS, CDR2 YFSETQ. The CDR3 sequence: CASSPTLGSGELFF. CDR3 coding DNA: TGCGCCAGCAGCCCCACGTTGGGATCCGGGGAGCTGTTTTTT.

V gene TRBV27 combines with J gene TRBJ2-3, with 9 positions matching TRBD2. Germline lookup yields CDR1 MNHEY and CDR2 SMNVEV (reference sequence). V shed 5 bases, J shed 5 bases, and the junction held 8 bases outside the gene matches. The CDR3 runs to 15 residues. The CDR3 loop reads CASSVLAGGIDTQYF. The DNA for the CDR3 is TGTGCCAGCAGTGTACTGGCGGGAGGGATAGATACGCAGTATTTT.

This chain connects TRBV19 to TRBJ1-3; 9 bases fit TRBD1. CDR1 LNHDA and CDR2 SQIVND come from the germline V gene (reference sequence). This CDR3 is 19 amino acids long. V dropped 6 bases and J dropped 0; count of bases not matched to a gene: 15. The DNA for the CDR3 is TGTGCCAGTAGCGATACCGGGGGGACAGGGACATACTCTGGAAACACCATATATTTT. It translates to CASSDTGGTGTYSGNTIYF.

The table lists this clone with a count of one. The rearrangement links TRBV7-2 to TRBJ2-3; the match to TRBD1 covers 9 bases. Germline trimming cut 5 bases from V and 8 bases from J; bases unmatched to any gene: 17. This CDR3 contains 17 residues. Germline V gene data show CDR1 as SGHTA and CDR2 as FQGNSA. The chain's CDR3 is CASSPGTGRSGLLTQYF. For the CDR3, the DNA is TGTGCCAGCAGCCCTGGGACAGGGAGGAGCGGGCTTCTTACGCAGTATTTT.

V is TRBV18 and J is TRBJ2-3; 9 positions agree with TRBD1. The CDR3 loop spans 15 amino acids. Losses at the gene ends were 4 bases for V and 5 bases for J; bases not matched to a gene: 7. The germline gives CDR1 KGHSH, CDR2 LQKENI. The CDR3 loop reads CASSQQGAQGDTQYF. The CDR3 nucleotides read TGTGCCAGCTCACAACAGGGGGCTCAGGGAGATACGCAGTATTTT.

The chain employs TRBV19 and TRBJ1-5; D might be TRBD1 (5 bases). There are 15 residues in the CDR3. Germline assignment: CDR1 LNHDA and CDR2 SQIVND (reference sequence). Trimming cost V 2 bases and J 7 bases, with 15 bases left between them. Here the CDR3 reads CASSIREAGYQPQHF. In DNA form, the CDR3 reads TGTGCCAGTAGTATAAGGGAGGCAGGGTACCAGCCCCAGCATTTT. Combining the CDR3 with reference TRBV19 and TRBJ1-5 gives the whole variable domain DGGITQSPKYLFRKEGQNVTLSCEQNLNHDAMYWYRQDPGQGLRLIYYSQIVNDFQKGDIAEGYSVSREKKESFPLTVTSAQKNPTAFYLCASSIREAGYQPQHFGDGTRLSIL.

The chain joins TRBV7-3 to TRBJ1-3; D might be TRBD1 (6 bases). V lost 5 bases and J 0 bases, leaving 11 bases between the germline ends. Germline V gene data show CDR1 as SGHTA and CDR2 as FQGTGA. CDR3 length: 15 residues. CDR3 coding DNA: TGTGCCAGCAGCCCGGGACATAACTCTGGAAACACCATATATTTT. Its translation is CASSPGHNSGNTIYF.

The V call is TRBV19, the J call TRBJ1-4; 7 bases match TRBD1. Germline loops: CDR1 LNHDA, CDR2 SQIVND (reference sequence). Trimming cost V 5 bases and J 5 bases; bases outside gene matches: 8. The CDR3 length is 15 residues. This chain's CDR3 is CASSPAGTVNEKLFF. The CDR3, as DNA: TGTGCCAGTAGTCCCGCGGGGACAGTAAATGAAAAACTGTTTTTT.

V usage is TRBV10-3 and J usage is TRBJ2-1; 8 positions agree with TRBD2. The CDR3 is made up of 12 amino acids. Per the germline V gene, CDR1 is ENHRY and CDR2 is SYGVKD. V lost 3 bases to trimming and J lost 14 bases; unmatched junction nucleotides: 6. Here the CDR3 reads CAISDEREKEFF. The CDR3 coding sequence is TGTGCCATCAGTGACGAGCGGGAGAAGGAGTTCTTC.

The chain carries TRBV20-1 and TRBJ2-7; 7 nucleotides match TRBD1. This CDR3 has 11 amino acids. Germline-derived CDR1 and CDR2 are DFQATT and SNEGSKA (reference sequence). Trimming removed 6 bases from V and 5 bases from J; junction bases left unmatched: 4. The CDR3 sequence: CSATGTDEQYF. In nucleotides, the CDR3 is TGCAGTGCCACCGGGACAGACGAGCAGTACTTC.

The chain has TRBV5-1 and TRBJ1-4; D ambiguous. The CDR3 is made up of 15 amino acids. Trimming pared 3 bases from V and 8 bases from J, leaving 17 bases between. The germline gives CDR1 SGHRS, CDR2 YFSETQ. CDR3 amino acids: CASSYFREGGEKLFF. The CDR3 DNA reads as TGCGCCAGCAGCTACTTCCGGGAGGGTGGCGAAAAACTGTTTTTT.

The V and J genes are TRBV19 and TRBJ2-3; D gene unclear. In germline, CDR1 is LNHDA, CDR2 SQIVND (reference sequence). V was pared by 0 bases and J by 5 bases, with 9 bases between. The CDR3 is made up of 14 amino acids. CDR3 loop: CASSIDPSKDTQYF. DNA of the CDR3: TGTGCCAGTAGTATAGACCCTTCAAAAGATACGCAGTATTTT.

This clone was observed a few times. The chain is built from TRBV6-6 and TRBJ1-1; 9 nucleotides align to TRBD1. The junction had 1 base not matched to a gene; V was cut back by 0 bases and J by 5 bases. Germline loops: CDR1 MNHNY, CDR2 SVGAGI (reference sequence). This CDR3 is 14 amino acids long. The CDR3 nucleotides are TGTGCCAGCAGTTACTCGACAGGGGGAACTGAAGCTTTCTTT. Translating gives CASSYSTGGTEAFF.

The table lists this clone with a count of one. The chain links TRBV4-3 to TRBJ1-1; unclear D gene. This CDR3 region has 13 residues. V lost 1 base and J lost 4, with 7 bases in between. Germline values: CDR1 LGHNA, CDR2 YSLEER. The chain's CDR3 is CASSQGGPTEAFF. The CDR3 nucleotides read TGCGCCAGCAGCCAAGGAGGGCCCACTGAAGCTTTCTTT.

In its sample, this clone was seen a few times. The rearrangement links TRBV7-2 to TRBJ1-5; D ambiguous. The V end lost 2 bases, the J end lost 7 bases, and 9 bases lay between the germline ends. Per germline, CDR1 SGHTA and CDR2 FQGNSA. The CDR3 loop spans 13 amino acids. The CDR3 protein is CASSLNGHQPQHF. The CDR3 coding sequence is TGTGCCAGCAGCTTAAATGGGCACCAGCCCCAGCATTTT.

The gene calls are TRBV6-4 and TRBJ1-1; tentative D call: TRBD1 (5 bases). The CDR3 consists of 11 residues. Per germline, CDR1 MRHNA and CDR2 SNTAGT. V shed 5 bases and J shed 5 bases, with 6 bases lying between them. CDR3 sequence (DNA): TGTGCCAGCAGTTCAGGGACTGAAGCTTTCTTT. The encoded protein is CASSSGTEAFF.

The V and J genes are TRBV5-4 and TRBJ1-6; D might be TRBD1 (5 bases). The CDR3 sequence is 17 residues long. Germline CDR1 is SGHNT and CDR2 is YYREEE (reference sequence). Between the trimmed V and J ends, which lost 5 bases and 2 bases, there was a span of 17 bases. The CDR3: CASSRTRGRPYNSPLHF. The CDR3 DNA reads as TGTGCCAGCAGTCGTACCCGGGGGAGGCCCTATAATTCACCCCTCCACTTT.

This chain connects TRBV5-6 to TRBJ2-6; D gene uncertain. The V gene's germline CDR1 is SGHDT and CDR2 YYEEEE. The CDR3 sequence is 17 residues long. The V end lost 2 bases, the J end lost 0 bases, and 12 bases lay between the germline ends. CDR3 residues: CASSFFRRTSGANVLTF. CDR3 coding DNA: TGTGCCAGCAGCTTCTTCCGACGGACCTCTGGGGCCAACGTCCTGACTTTC.

The CDR3 loop is CASSPRGDYYTDTQYF. The CDR3 region has the DNA TGTGCCAGCAGCCCGCGGGGGGATTACTACACAGATACGCAGTATTTT. V gene TRBV27 combines with J gene TRBJ2-3; 8 positions match TRBD2. Unmatched junction bases numbered 10, after V lost 6 bases and J lost 2 bases. The CDR3 is made up of 16 amino acids. The germline gives CDR1 MNHEY, CDR2 SMNVEV (reference sequence).

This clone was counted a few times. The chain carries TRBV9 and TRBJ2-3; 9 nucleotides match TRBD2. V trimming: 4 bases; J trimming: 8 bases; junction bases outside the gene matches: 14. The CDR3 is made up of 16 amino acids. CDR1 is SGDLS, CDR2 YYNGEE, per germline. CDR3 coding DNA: TGTGCCAGCAGCCCCGGAGTAGCGGGAGCCGCGGGTACGCAGTATTTT. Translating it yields CASSPGVAGAAGTQYF. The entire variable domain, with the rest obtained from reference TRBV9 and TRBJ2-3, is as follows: DSGVTQTPKHLITATGQRVTLRCSPRSGDLSVYWYQQSLDQGLQFLIQYYNGEERAKGNILERFSAQQFPDLHSELNLSSLELGDSALYFCASSPGVAGAAGTQYFGPGTRLTVL.